The clone carrying this T cell receptor beta chain was found a few times. Original data processing: The authors estimated nucleated cell counts from reference gene primer amplification. The protocol was immunoSEQ multiplex PCR, while the TCRdb copy is restricted to in-frame clones and leaves out a portion. Clone size and the V and J calls come from that table; the DNA yielded D and trimming. The sample records 120,000 to 150,000 clones, about four fifths being singletons. The data derive from a study of blood T cell repertoires in COVID-19. On the study more broadly: Both acute and convalescent COVID-19 samples were obtained from the United States, Italy and Spain.

The CDR3 is made up of 13 amino acids. The trim removed 7 bases at V and 3 bases at J, leaving 5 bases unmatched. Germline loops: CDR1 MNHEY, CDR2 SVGAGI. The chain links TRBV6-5 to TRBJ2-7; TRBD1 matches 8 bases. Sequenced input: peripheral blood. This TCR came from a human donor in a cohort sampled during active COVID-19. The CDR3 nucleotides are TGTGCCAGCACCCCCAGGGGGCTCTACGAGCAGTACTTC. This encodes CASTPRGLYEQYF.